This T cell receptor beta chain was captured by sequencing in a study of shared clonotypes between healthy human individuals. Study information: A couple of female and a few male donors aged 18 to 49 were enrolled.

V was clipped by 1 base and J by 2 bases; unmatched bases: 5. Germline V lookup: CDR1 SGHDT, CDR2 YYEEEE. The CDR3 consists of 17 residues. The sample holds one count of this clone. The repertoire was sequenced with immunoSEQ multiplex PCR; TCRdb's copy has only in-frame clones and lacks some. Of over a million clones in the sample, 60% to 80% are singletons; the top ten hold 1.5%. The sequence came from a young man in good health. Sequenced material: memory CD4+ T cells sorted from blood. Subset here: CD45RA-negative fraction. This chain uses TRBV5-6 with TRBJ2-2; the match to TRBD1 covers 10 bases. The CDR3 DNA sequence: TGTGCCAGCAGCTTGAGAAGACAGGGGGCTAACACCGGGGAGCTGTTTTTT. Its translation: CASSLRRQGANTGELFF. The full variable domain, in which reference TRBV5-6 and TRBJ2-2 provide the parts outside the CDR3, is DAGVTQSPTHLIKTRGQQVTLRCSPKSGHDTVSWYQQALGQGPQFIFQYYEEEERQRGNFPDRFSGHQFPNYSSELNVNALLLGDSALYLCASSLRRQGANTGELFFGEGSRLTVL.